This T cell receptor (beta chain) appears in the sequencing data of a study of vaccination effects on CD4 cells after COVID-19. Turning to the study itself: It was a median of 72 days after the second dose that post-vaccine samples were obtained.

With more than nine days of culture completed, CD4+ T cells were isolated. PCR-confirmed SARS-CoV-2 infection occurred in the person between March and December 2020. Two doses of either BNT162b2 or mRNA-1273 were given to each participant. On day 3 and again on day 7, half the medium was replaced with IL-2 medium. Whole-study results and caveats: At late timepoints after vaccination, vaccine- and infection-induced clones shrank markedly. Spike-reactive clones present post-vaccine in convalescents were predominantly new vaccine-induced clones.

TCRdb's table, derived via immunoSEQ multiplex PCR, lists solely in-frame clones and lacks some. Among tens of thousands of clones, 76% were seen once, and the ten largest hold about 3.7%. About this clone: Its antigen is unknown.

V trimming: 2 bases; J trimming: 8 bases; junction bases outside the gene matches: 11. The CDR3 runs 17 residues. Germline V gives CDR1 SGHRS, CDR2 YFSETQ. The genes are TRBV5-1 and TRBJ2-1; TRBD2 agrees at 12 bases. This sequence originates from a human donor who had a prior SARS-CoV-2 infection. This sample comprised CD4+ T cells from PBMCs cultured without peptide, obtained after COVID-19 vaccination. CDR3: CASSFRAGTSGRDEQFF. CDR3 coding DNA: TGCGCCAGCAGCTTCCGGGCCGGGACTAGCGGGCGTGATGAGCAGTTCTTC.